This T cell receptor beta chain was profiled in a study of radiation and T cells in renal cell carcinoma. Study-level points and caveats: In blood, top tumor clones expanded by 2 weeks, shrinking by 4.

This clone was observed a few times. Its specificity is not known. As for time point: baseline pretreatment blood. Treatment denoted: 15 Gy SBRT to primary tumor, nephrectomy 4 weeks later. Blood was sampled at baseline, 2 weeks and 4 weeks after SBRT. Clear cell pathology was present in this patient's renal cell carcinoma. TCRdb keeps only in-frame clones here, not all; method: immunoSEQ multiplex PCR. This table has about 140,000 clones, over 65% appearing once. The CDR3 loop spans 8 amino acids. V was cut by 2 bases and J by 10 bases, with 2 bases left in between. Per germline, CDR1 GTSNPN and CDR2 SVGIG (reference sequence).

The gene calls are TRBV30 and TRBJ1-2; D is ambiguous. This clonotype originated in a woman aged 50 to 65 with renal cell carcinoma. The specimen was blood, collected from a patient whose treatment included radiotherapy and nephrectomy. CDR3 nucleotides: TGTGCCTGGAGTCCCTACACCTTC. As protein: CAWSPYTF. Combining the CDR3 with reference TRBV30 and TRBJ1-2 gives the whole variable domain SQTIHQWPATLVQPVGSPLSLECTVEGTSNPNLYWYRQAAGRGLQLLFYSVGIGQISSEVPQNLSASRPQDRQFILSSKKLLLSDSGFYLCAWSPYTFGSGTRLTVV.